What follows are 32 T cell receptor beta chains derived from one specimen sequenced in a study of T cell responses to AZD1222 COVID-19 vaccine. The table came from immunoSEQ multiplex PCR; TCRdb's copy has only in-frame clones and leaves some out. The top ten clones hold around 1.5% of a sample with 95,000 to 100,000 clones, 85% to 90% of them seen once. The material sequenced was peripheral blood, taken on day 0 of AZD1222 vaccination. These receptors were obtained from an adult in good health.

The chain recombines TRBV11-2 with TRBJ1-1; D is possibly TRBD1 (5 bases). V lost 5 bases and J lost 5, with 15 bases in between. The germline CDR1 and CDR2 sequences are SGHAT and FQNNGV. This CDR3 contains 14 residues. The DNA of the CDR3 is TGTGCCAGCAGCATAAAAATGGGGGGGACTGAAGCTTTCTTT. Residues: CASSIKMGGTEAFF.

This chain joins TRBV3-1 (or the pseudogene TRBV3-2) and TRBJ1-2; 8 bases match TRBD1. V dropped 2 bases and J dropped 6; count of bases not matched to a gene: 8. Germline V gene data show CDR1 as LGHDT and CDR2 as YNNKEL (reference sequence). This CDR3 is built from 15 residues. CDR3 bases: TGTGCCAGCAGCCAACGGGACAGGTTACTGAATGGCTACACCTTC. Translating gives CASSQRDRLLNGYTF.

The chain is built from TRBV6-2 or TRBV6-3 and TRBJ2-7, with no clear D. CDR1 is MNHEY and CDR2 is SVGEGT in the germline V gene. V lost 2 bases, J lost 3 bases, and 20 bases lay in between. CDR3 size: 17 residues. The DNA for the CDR3 is TGTGCCAGCAGTTACCCCACGCGACACATGCCGTTCTACGAGCAGTACTTC. It is translated as CASSYPTRHMPFYEQYF.

The chain has TRBV5-1 and TRBJ2-2, with 8 bases matching TRBD2. Looked up from germline, CDR1 is SGHRS and CDR2 is YFSETQ. The CDR3 consists of 15 residues. The J segment lost 2 bases and the V segment lost 9 bases, leaving 9 bases of the junction unmatched. CDR3 region: CATRPGGPNTGELFF. The CDR3 DNA sequence: TGCGCCACCAGACCGGGGGGGCCAAACACCGGGGAGCTGTTTTTT.

The chain couples TRBV6-5 to TRBJ1-6, with 8 bases aligning to TRBD1. The V segment lost 5 bases and the J segment 8 bases; nucleotides outside the gene matches: 2. Germline V gene sequence: CDR1 MNHEY, CDR2 SVGAGI. The CDR3 covers 13 residues. DNA for the CDR3: TGTGCCAGCAGTCAGGGGGCGGATTCACCCCTCCACTTT. Translation: CASSQGADSPLHF.

J is TRBJ2-4 and V is TRBV5-1; TRBD1 agrees at 7 bases. The V and J ends lost 0 bases and 7 bases, in that order; junction bases with no gene match: 10. CDR1 and CDR2 from the germline V gene are SGHRS and YFSETQ. This CDR3 is built from 16 residues. The CDR3 region has the DNA TGCGCCAGCAGCTTGGCAACGACAGGGAGTACGAACATTCAGTACTTC. Translating it yields CASSLATTGSTNIQYF.

This sequence joins TRBV21-1 and TRBJ2-1; TRBD2 was called by the table and not checked on the DNA. TRBV21-1 is tagged as a pseudogene. The CDR3 has 16 residues. In nucleotides, the CDR3 is TGTGCCAGCAGCAAAATGCTAGCGGGAGTGAGCCGTGAGCAGTTCTTC. Protein sequence: CASSKMLAGVSREQFF.

This clone was seen a handful of times. The chain uses TRBV10-1 and TRBJ2-2; D uncertain. V lost 3 bases and J 1 base, leaving 9 bases between the germline ends. Germline CDR1 is WNHNN and CDR2 is SYGVQD (reference sequence). The CDR3 loop spans 15 amino acids. CDR3 region: CASSDYRKNTGELFF. In DNA, the CDR3 is TGCGCCAGCAGTGACTACAGAAAGAACACCGGGGAGCTGTTTTTT.

V usage is TRBV12-3 or TRBV12-4 and J usage is TRBJ1-3; D remains unclear. V was pared by 3 bases and J by 4 bases, with 7 bases between. This CDR3 has 13 residues. The CDR3 spells CASSFNHGNTIYF. For the CDR3, the DNA is TGTGCCAGCAGTTTCAACCACGGAAACACCATATATTTT.

The chain employs TRBV28 and TRBJ1-1; possibly TRBD1 for D (5 bases). Germline loops: CDR1 MDHEN, CDR2 SYDVKM. V lost 2 bases and J lost 8, with 15 bases in between. The CDR3 sequence is 14 residues long. The CDR3 nucleotides read TGTGCCAGCAGTTTAGTGGGTGGGGGTAAGGAAGCTTTCTTT. This encodes CASSLVGGGKEAFF. Variable domain in full (rest from reference TRBV28 and TRBJ1-1): DVKVTQSSRYLVKRTGEKVFLECVQDMDHENMFWYRQDPGLGLRLIYFSYDVKMKEKGDIPEGYSVSREKKERFSLILESASTNQTSMYLCASSLVGGGKEAFFGQGTRLTVV.

The chain recombines TRBV9 with TRBJ2-7; D is unresolved. Germline assignment: CDR1 SGDLS and CDR2 YYNGEE. This CDR3 comprises 14 residues. The V end lost 0 bases, the J end lost 5 bases, and 12 bases lay between the germline ends. This chain's CDR3 is CASSVGPDHDEQYF. CDR3 DNA: TGTGCCAGCAGCGTAGGACCGGATCACGACGAGCAGTACTTC.

The rearrangement joins TRBV7-2 to TRBJ1-1; no clear D gene. The ends were cut back, 5 bases at V and 5 bases at J, with 12 bases in the middle. CDR1 and CDR2 from the germline V gene are SGHTA and FQGNSA. The CDR3 runs to 13 residues. Here the CDR3 DNA reads TGTGCCAGCAGCGCCGTAGGTGGGACTGAAGCTTTCTTT. As protein: CASSAVGGTEAFF.

The chain combines TRBV2 with TRBJ2-7; the D is unclear. V was shortened by 4 bases and J by 2 bases, with 9 bases between the two germline ends. In germline, CDR1 is SNHLY, CDR2 FYNNEI. The CDR3 has 13 amino acids. The CDR3 nucleotides are TGTGCCAGCAGTGGGAAGGGCCCCTACGAGCAGTACTTC. Its translation: CASSGKGPYEQYF.

This chain links TRBV12-5 with TRBJ2-2; 9 bases fit TRBD2. V was clipped by 5 bases and J by 5 bases; unmatched bases: 9. CDR3 length: 16 residues. Germline V gene sequence: CDR1 LGHNT, CDR2 FRNRAP. The CDR3 sequence is CASGPGREGWTGELFF. As DNA, the CDR3 is TGTGCTAGTGGTCCCGGGCGGGAGGGGTGGACCGGGGAGCTGTTTTTT.

The V gene is TRBV12-3 or TRBV12-4, the J gene TRBJ1-1; TRBD1 aligns across 8 bases. The CDR3 runs to 12 residues. Germline trimming cut 6 bases from V and 9 bases from J; bases unmatched to any gene: 6. DNA for the CDR3: TGTGCCAGCAGATCCGACAGGGGCCAAGCTTTCTTT. This sequence encodes CASRSDRGQAFF.

The chain is built from TRBV29-1 and TRBJ1-3; 8 positions agree with TRBD1. The CDR3 runs to 13 residues. Germline V gives CDR1 SQVTM, CDR2 ANQGSEA. V was pared by 7 bases and J by 8 bases, with 10 bases of the junction left unmatched. The CDR3 DNA reads as TGCAGCGGCGAAGGACAGGGACGGTACACCATATATTTT. Translated: CSGEGQGRYTIYF.

This clone was observed once. CDR3 coding DNA: TGTGCCAGCAGCCCCTACAATGAGCAGTTCTTC. Its translation: CASSPYNEQFF. J is TRBJ2-1 and V is TRBV14; the D is unclear. The CDR3 length is 11 residues. V was cut by 4 bases and J by 2 bases, with 0 bases left in between. CDR1 SGHDN and CDR2 FVKESK come from the germline V gene.

This chain uses TRBV28 with TRBJ1-4; tentatively, D is TRBD1 (5 bases). The CDR3 is 13 amino acids. The V end was cut by 10 bases, the J end by 5 bases, with 14 bases between. The germline CDR1 and CDR2 sequences are MDHEN and SYDVKM. CDR3 DNA sequence: TGTGCCACCGCCGGGGCGGCGAATGAAAAACTGTTTTTT. Its translation: CATAGAANEKLFF.

The chain uses TRBV28 and TRBJ1-3; D is perhaps TRBD1 (6 bases). The CDR3 spans 17 residues. The ends were cut back, 5 bases at V and 0 bases at J, with 17 bases in the middle. CDR1 and CDR2 from the germline V gene are MDHEN and SYDVKM. The CDR3 DNA follows: TGTGCCAGCAGTGCCTTAGGACAGTTGCTCTCTGGAAACACCATATATTTT. Translating it yields CASSALGQLLSGNTIYF.

The genes are TRBV24-1 and TRBJ1-3; D not certain. V was pared by 2 bases and J by 3 bases, with 7 bases between. This CDR3 is built from 14 residues. Germline V gives CDR1 KGHDR, CDR2 SFDVKD. Written as DNA, the CDR3 is TGTGCCACCAGTGATTCCCACCATGGAAACACCATATATTTT. This codes for CATSDSHHGNTIYF.

The chain joins TRBV3-1 (or the pseudogene TRBV3-2) to TRBJ1-5; D gene unclear. This CDR3 is 17 amino acids long. Trimming pared 2 bases from V and 3 bases from J, leaving 17 bases between. Germline lookup yields CDR1 LGHDT and CDR2 YNNKEL (reference sequence). The CDR3 loop reads CASSQSASGAPNQPQHF. In nucleotides, the CDR3 is TGTGCCAGCAGCCAATCGGCCAGCGGCGCCCCCAATCAGCCCCAGCATTTT.

The chain combines TRBV9 with TRBJ2-5, with TRBD2 matching 13 bases. The CDR3 is made up of 17 amino acids. The germline gives CDR1 SGDLS, CDR2 YYNGEE. V trimming: 5 bases; J trimming: 5 bases; junction bases outside the gene matches: 12. The CDR3 nucleotides read TGTGCCAGCAGGGGACTAGCGGGATTCTGTTGTAGGGAGACCCAGTACTTC. Translation: CASRGLAGFCCRETQYF.

The V call is TRBV14, the J call TRBJ2-2; 9 bases are shared with TRBD1. The J segment lost 2 bases and the V segment lost 4 bases, leaving 11 bases of the junction unmatched. CDR3 length: 18 residues. In germline, CDR1 is SGHDN, CDR2 FVKESK. CDR3 coding DNA: TGTGCCAGCAGCCGCCTTCCCGGGACAGGGTTTAACACCGGGGAGCTGTTTTTT. Protein: CASSRLPGTGFNTGELFF.

This chain connects TRBV6-1 to TRBJ1-1; no reliable D call. The V gene's germline CDR1 is MNHNS and CDR2 SASEGT. The CDR3 totals 13 residues. The V and J ends lost 1 base and 6 bases respectively, with 9 bases between them. The CDR3 sequence is CASSEEIGSEAFF. Here the CDR3 DNA reads TGTGCCAGCAGTGAAGAGATAGGATCTGAAGCTTTCTTT.

The rearrangement links TRBV4-3 to TRBJ2-1; TRBD2 matches 12 bases. This CDR3 contains 19 residues. J gave up 0 bases and V 0 bases, and 6 bases lay outside the gene matches. CDR1 is LGHNA and CDR2 is YSLEER in the germline V gene. CDR3 sequence (DNA): TGCGCCAGCAGCCAAGACTCTCTAGCGGGAGGGTCCTCCTACAATGAGCAGTTCTTC. Translating it yields CASSQDSLAGGSSYNEQFF.

This sequence joins TRBV28 and TRBJ1-4, with 9 bases fitting TRBD1. This CDR3 contains 16 residues. Germline V gives CDR1 MDHEN, CDR2 SYDVKM. V lost 9 bases, J lost 5 bases, and 13 bases stayed unmatched. CDR3 nucleotide sequence: TGTGCCAGTACCCCTTCCTCCGGGACAGGGAATGAAAAACTGTTTTTT. It translates to CASTPSSGTGNEKLFF.

The gene calls are TRBV20-1 and TRBJ1-2; D ambiguous. Deletions cut 6 bases from V and 6 bases from J, with 8 bases between. This CDR3 is built from 10 residues. Germline V CDR1 and CDR2: DFQATT, SNEGSKA (reference sequence). The chain's CDR3 is CSANGNGYTF. CDR3 nucleotide sequence: TGCAGTGCCAATGGTAATGGCTACACCTTC.

CDR3 DNA sequence: TGTGCCAGCAGTGAAAGACGTGAAAAACTGTTTTTT. This sequence encodes CASSERREKLFF. The chain recombines TRBV2 with TRBJ1-4; D gene uncertain. The CDR3 is 12 amino acids. Trimming left V 2 bases short and J 7 bases short, with 5 bases between. Germline CDR1 is SNHLY and CDR2 is FYNNEI.

The rearrangement joins TRBV19 to TRBJ1-2; D is undetermined. Germline CDR1 is LNHDA and CDR2 is SQIVND (reference sequence). The CDR3 runs 14 residues. Trimming took 6 bases from V and 4 from J, leaving 15 bases between them. Here the CDR3 reads CASSPIGGSYGYTF. The CDR3 region has the DNA TGTGCCAGTAGCCCTATTGGAGGGAGCTATGGCTACACCTTC.

The rearrangement joins TRBV3-1 (or the pseudogene TRBV3-2) to TRBJ2-7; 8 bases are a match to TRBD1. The CDR3 runs to 15 residues. Per the germline V gene, CDR1 is LGHDT and CDR2 is YNNKEL (reference sequence). V trimming: 1 base; J trimming: 6 bases; junction bases outside the gene matches: 8. The CDR3 is CASSQGPGGVSEQYF. In DNA, the CDR3 is TGTGCCAGCAGCCAAGGCCCAGGGGGCGTAAGCGAGCAGTACTTC.

The count of this clone is one. This chain's CDR3 is CASSVGQYGYTF. The CDR3 DNA reads TGTGCCAGCAGCGTAGGACAGTATGGCTACACCTTC. V is TRBV9 and J is TRBJ1-2; a weak D match, TRBD1 (5 bases). V was shortened by 0 bases and J by 5 bases, with 5 bases between the two germline ends. The CDR3 consists of 12 residues. Germline V CDR1 and CDR2: SGDLS, YYNGEE.

The sample holds a few counts of this clone. The chain links TRBV10-1 to TRBJ1-6; D uncertain. The CDR3 has 15 amino acids. The V end lost 0 bases, the J end lost 10 bases, and 13 bases lay between the germline ends. Germline loops: CDR1 WNHNN, CDR2 SYGVQD (reference sequence). CDR3 in DNA: TGCGCCAGCAGTGAGTCGAGGACCCCACGGTCACCCCTCCACTTT. Translation: CASSESRTPRSPLHF.